This T cell receptor (beta chain) was found in a study of regulatory and conventional T cells in RAG deficiency. The sorted conventional CD4+ T cells were CD25-low and CD127-high, with genomic DNA sequenced. Trimming pared 3 bases from V and 3 bases from J, leaving 15 bases between. There are 15 residues in the CDR3. Germline CDR1 and CDR2: KGHSH and LQKENI. The data were produced by immunoSEQ multiplex PCR, yet TCRdb's version contains in-frame clones alone and is incomplete. The table has 25,000 to 35,000 clones, nearly 95% seen once. These data were likewise used in another study, on regulatory T cells. This second study notes: Amplification used 52 TRBV primers and 13 TRBJ primers.

This TCR was sampled from a human donor in good health. Sequenced: CD25- CD4+ T cells sorted from blood. This sequence joins TRBV18 and TRBJ2-7; maybe TRBD2 (6 bases). The CDR3 here is CASSPPGRRDYEQYF. Written as DNA, the CDR3 is TGTGCCAGCTCACCCCCGGGAAGGCGGGACTACGAGCAGTACTTC.